This TCR beta chain was observed in a study of beta chain features in type 1 diabetes (dated by TCRdb to the late 2010s). Regarding the research as a whole: No differences in mean age, gender distribution, total cell number or subset yield were found between patients and healthy donors. In the study, TCRB repertoires of sorted circulating CD4+ T cell subsets from recently diagnosed type 1 diabetes patients were compared with those of matched healthy donors. Whereas all 28 donors provided naive and central memory subsets, regulatory and stem cell-like memory subsets were isolated from just 8 patients and about 8 healthy donors. Across all samples, fewer than 130 million sorted cells were examined, and cell number per subset correlated strongly with RNA yield. Study-wide conclusions, independent of this receptor: Because cDNA was sequenced instead of genomic DNA, activated cells with high expression could be over-represented, although the groups did not differ in activation or CD3 levels. Naive, central memory and regulatory TCRB repertoires appeared to be more similar among patients than among healthy donors. HLA sub-analyses involved small numbers of individuals, so any influence of HLA type on TCRB rearrangement remained unresolved. Shorter templates might be favored by PCR, yet because patient and control samples were amplified and corrected together, any such skew would affect both groups equally. In all four CD4+ subsets, TCRB CDR3 length was moderately but significantly shorter in type 1 diabetes patients. Fewer insertions and more nucleotide deletions at VDJ recombination sites were observed in patients with type 1 diabetes, implying thymic rearrangement abnormalities.

Concerning this clone: What antigen it recognizes has not been identified. Nothing much larger sits one base from this clone, and base qualities are not available.

Measured from the cysteine to the phenylalanine, the CDR3 is 14 residues long. Solely the CDR3 DNA is kept, with 42 bases framed from the first base. CDR1 and CDR2 are drawn from the germline V gene: KGHSH, LQKENI. The germline V and J ends show losses of 0 bases and 5 bases respectively, and no gene match explains 2 bases of the junction. A single peripheral blood draw of roughly 0.11 L on average was collected from each donor into heparinised tubes. Using a panel that included CD45RO, CCR7, CD25, CD127, CD95 and CD27, naive, central memory, regulatory and stem cell-like memory CD4+ T cells were sorted on a BD FACSAria II. A purity above 95% was achieved for all sorted populations. PBMCs were separated immediately by Lymphoprep density gradient centrifugation and were stained directly, without being cultured. Samples were stained and sorted in pairs, with one healthy donor and one patient per experiment, so that batch effects were minimized.

The High Capacity cDNA Reverse Transcription Kit was used to reverse transcribe all of the isolated RNA, meaning that expressed TCRB transcripts were what got sequenced. Deep immunoSEQ sequencing was applied to naive, central memory and regulatory T cell samples, giving an average of about 3.6 million total reads per sample. Sorted cells were lysed in RLT buffer and RNA was extracted with DNase-treated RNeasy Micro or Mini kits, depending on cell number. To prevent cross-contamination, every cell subset was processed on its own, while patient and healthy donor samples were processed together. TCRB sequences were amplified from cDNA with the immunoSEQ multiplex PCR, producing 87-bp fragments spanning the CDR3 region. Amplicons were sequenced on the Illumina HiSeq platform. The paper's processing steps were these. Synthetic template baselines were used to correct PCR bias computationally, reads within Hamming distance 2 were collapsed together, and singletons that could not be merged were discarded. Reads were aligned against IMGT to assign V, D and J genes, CDR3 length and insertions or deletions at six rearrangement sites. Within each subset, clonotype counts were normalized to the number of sorted cells before true diversity and Gini coefficients were calculated with the tcR R package. Repertoire sharing was quantified using the overlap coefficient calculated on TCRB nucleotide sequences. As a proxy for the pre-selection repertoire, out-of-frame TCRB sequences from naive cells were analyzed. The table was pulled from immuneACCESS by TCRdb, which kept in-frame rearrangements only. Such tables lose some clones; where checked, under half of the loss comes from unresolved V genes, and the rest has no known cause. That table furnishes V, J and clone size, whereas the DNA furnished D and trimming. In this sample the table shows hundreds of thousands of clones, over 11% of which occur a single time. Of the sample, less than 0.04% falls within the top ten clones.

The sample comprised naive CD4+ T cells from blood. The sample's cell subset or site label, in plain terms: true naive CD4+ T cells. The chain employs TRBV18 and TRBJ2-7; 9 bases in the junction line up with TRBD2. The sequence was collected from a man younger than 40 in good health. CDR3 protein: CASSPPGLANEQYF. Read as DNA, the sequence is TGTGCCAGCTCACCACCCGGACTAGCGAACGAGCAGTACTTC.